This entry is about one T cell receptor beta chain. This receptor's antigen is unknown. Per-nucleotide qualities are absent, and no much larger clonotype sits a single base away. This record comes from a study of shared clonotypes between healthy human individuals (dated by TCRdb to about 2020). Looking at the study overall: The cohort comprised two women and a few men aged 18 to 49 years. To increase sequencing depth and limit assay-specific biases, TCR repertoire library preparation and sequencing were carried out by different laboratories using diverse techniques. Per donor, three plates each were used for CD4 naive and CD4 memory, two for CD8 naive, and one for CD8 memory. The study deeply sequenced blood TCR repertoires of about 5 healthy adults to estimate repertoire size and the extent of clonotype sharing between individuals. Each donor's leukapheresis produced roughly between about 0.85 and 10 billion PBMCs. General study outcomes and caveats: Larger estimated clonotype richness was generally found for naive subsets than for memory subsets. Clonotypes shared by all four sorted-subset donors showed higher generation probabilities than non-shared clonotypes. Across a handful of donors, 4.5% to 6.5% of naive CD4, over 3% of naive CD8, roughly 2.3% of memory CD4, and about 0.4% of memory CD8 clonotypes were shared. Sampling was limited to blood, and TCR repertoires in tissue likely differ from TCR repertoires in blood. Incomplete sequencing was indicated by rarefaction of sorted-subset datasets, despite the large sequencing depth. Because the study included only a small number of donors, the genetic and exposure-history diversity represented was limited. Pairwise subsampling indicated that sequencing depth was expected to affect the degree of clonotype sharing among donors.

TCR CDR3 regions were amplified from genomic DNA by multiplex PCR using the deep immunoSEQ assay. Extracted genomic DNA from each cell subset was spread evenly across all wells of several immunoSEQ 96-well plates, with each plate serving as a replicate. For sorted subsets, roughly 200 ng of genomic DNA, equivalent to 25,000 to 35,000 T cell genomes, went into each replicate PCR. Purified libraries were quantified with a Qubit 3.0 fluorometer, sized on a Bioanalyzer 2100, and re-quantified with the KAPA Library Quantification kit. Every immunoSEQ 96-well plate was sequenced on a dedicated single-read 150-cycle Illumina NextSeq 550 flow cell. Concerning the study's data processing: Because the immunoSEQ output held only junctional sequences and lacked quality scores, the filtering could not match the filtering applied to full-length reads. Sequences were annotated with PyIR, a Python wrapper for IgBLAST v1.9, and V/J genes and CDR3 were assigned using IMGT germline references. Reads with weak V/J assignments (E-value above 1e-6), missing CDR3, stop codons, out-of-frame junctions, or ambiguous translated residues were removed. A V3J clonotype was defined by an identical inferred V gene, J gene, and CDR3 amino acid sequence. The percentage overlap between two repertoires was calculated by dividing the number of shared unique clonotypes by the size of the smaller repertoire. Richness of each repertoire was evaluated using RTK rarefaction, the Chao1 estimator, and Recon v2.1 estimates of unobserved clonotypes. Generation probabilities for all TCRbeta clonotypes obtained by the gDNA method from a few donors were computed using OLGA. TCRdb mirrors the immuneACCESS table, restricted to in-frame sequences. Some clones are absent from its copies; in checked studies, under half trace to an unresolved V gene, and the reason for the others is unknown. The D gene and trimming were derived from the DNA, and the V and J assignments and clone size from that table. Present in this sample are about 660,000 clones, 74% of which were seen just once. The top ten hold roughly 1.7% of the sample.

Donors were healthy HIV-negative adults with no recently reported acute infections or vaccinations. Every donor was a Caucasian adult living in Nashville, Tennessee, USA. CD4+ T cells were enriched through magnetic negative selection, after which naive cells were positively selected on CD45RA and the remaining negative fraction served as the memory subset. After blood collection by leukapheresis, PBMCs were isolated using Ficoll-Histopaque density gradient centrifugation and then cryopreserved in the vapor phase of liquid nitrogen. Analytical flow cytometry was used to check the purity and quantity of each magnetically sorted T cell population. Each sorted fraction had its genomic DNA isolated and then quantified by UV absorbance on a Nanodrop 2000c. Including cysteine and phenylalanine, the CDR3 has 14 amino acids. Only CDR3 DNA is held: 42 bases, read in frame from base 1. The V end loses 8 bases and the J end loses 2 bases, and a stretch of 12 bases separates them. As encoded in the germline V gene (reference sequence), CDR1 is SSHAT while CDR2 is FNYEAQ.

Source material: memory CD4+ T cells sorted from blood. The sample's cell subset or site label, decoded: CD45RA-negative fraction. The TCR sequence derives from a young woman in good health. The sequence is built from TRBV7-7 and TRBJ2-2; a tentative D match to TRBD1 spans 6 bases. The sequenced DNA: TGTGCCAGCGGGGGACAAGTAAACACCGGGGAGCTGTTTTTT. Translated, this is CASGGQVNTGELFF. The full variable domain, with segments outside the CDR3 supplied by the reference TRBV7-7 and TRBJ2-2 proteins, appears as GAGVSQSPRYKVTKRGQDVTLRCDPISSHATLYWYQQALGQGPEFLTYFNYEAQPDKSGLPSDRFSAERPEGSISTLTIQRTEQRDSAMYRCASGGQVNTGELFFGEGSRLTVL.